This T cell receptor (beta chain) was sequenced during a study of lymphopenia after photon versus proton radiotherapy (dated 2019 in TCRdb). A note on the overall study: The immunological effects of photon versus proton radiation therapy were compared in patients with gastrointestinal tumors who developed high-grade lymphopenia. A cohort of some 20 patients with gastrointestinal tumors who received either photon or proton therapy and subsequently developed lymphopenia was included. The goal of the study was to describe how the two radiation modalities differ in their effects on the immune system.

Library method: the immunoSEQ multiplex PCR assay. T cell repertoires were profiled by deep sequencing of rearranged TCR beta loci, alongside multiparametric flow cytometry. Not all clones reach the TCRdb copy of this immuneACCESS table, which keeps in-frame sequences only. Checked studies attribute under half of the gap to unresolved V genes and leave the rest unexplained. For this sample there are about 49,000 clones; around 83% appear just once. The ten largest clonotypes hold around 30% of the sample. V is cut back by 5 bases and J by 6 bases, with 2 bases in the junction unmatched. The CDR3, from cysteine to phenylalanine, totals 13 residues. Just the 39-base CDR3 DNA is kept, in frame starting at base 1. CDR1 and CDR2 were assigned from the germline V gene (reference sequence) as SEHNR and FQNEAQ. This clone was found once. Its recognized antigen is unknown. Per-nucleotide qualities are absent, and no much larger clonotype sits a single base away.

Points the paper makes about the study in general: Across the cohort, a larger post-nadir drop in TCR diversity was inversely correlated with overall survival time among patients who died. Once the lymphocyte count had reached its nadir, the repertoires of photon-treated patients showed oligoclonal expansion, particularly of CD8+ Temra cells, and this expansion drove the decline in diversity. The survival association was assessed only in patients who died, and better survival with proton therapy was presented by the authors as a possibility rather than a demonstrated result. During treatment, patients who received proton therapy stayed relatively stable, whereas patients who received photon therapy lost naive T cells and TCR diversity and gained effector/memory populations.

This receptor was identified in a man aged 45-65 years with gastric cancer. The sample was peripheral blood, taken from a patient treated with photon-based radiotherapy. The chain links TRBV7-9 with TRBJ2-2; 8 bases in the junction line up with TRBD1. The DNA is as follows: TGTGCCAGCAGCCCACAGGGGGCCGGGGAGCTGTTTTTT. It is translated as CASSPQGAGELFF.